Reported below is one T cell receptor beta chain. Its matching antigen is unknown. This entry comes from a study of cytotoxic CD8 clonotypes in ibrutinib-treated CLL. Study at large: Patients gave response samples after a median roughly 11 months of treatment, range 6 to 36. Each sample contained, on average, almost 260,000 productive templates and 94,000 or so productive rearrangements. Study-wide points: Age-matched healthy donor levels were exceeded by baseline clonality, which tracked circulating CD8+ T-cell counts.

The targeted sequencing depth was 1 in 200,000 to 1 in 1 million T cells. Produced via immunoSEQ multiplex PCR; TCRdb's table is partial and in-frame only. The repertoire holds approximately 45,000 clones, with 65% as singletons. Trimming cost V 3 bases and J 2 bases; bases outside gene matches: 10. The CDR3 length is 16 residues. In germline, CDR1 is KGHSH, CDR2 LQKENI. This chain connects TRBV18 to TRBJ2-7; 7 bases line up with TRBD1. The TCR comes from a human donor with chronic lymphocytic leukemia. The sample consisted of PBMCs, taken after 24 months of ibrutinib treatment. In DNA, the CDR3 is TGTGCCAGCTCACCGTCCGGGACAGCCCGGACCTACGAGCAGTACTTC. Protein: CASSPSGTARTYEQYF.